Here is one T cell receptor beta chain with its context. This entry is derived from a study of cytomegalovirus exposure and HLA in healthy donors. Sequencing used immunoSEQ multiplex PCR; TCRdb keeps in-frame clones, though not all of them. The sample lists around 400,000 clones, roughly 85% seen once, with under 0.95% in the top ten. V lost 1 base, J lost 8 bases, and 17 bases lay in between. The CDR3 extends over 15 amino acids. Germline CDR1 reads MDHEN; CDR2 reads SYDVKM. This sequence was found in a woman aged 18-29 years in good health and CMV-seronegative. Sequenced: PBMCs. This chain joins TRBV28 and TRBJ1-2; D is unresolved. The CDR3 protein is CASSLSVGQVIGYTF. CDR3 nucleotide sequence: TGTGCCAGCAGTTTATCCGTGGGTCAGGTAATAGGCTACACCTTC.